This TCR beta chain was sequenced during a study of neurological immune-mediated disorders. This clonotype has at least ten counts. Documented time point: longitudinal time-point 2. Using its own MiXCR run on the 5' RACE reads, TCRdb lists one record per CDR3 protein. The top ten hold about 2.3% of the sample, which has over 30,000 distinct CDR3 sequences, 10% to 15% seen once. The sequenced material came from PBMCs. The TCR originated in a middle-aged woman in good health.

The CDR3 is CASSQLAGGAYEQYF. The CDR3 DNA reads as TGCGCCAGCAGCCAACTAGCGGGAGGGGCCTACGAGCAGTACTTC. The J gene is TRBJ2-7, the V gene TRBV4-3, with TRBD2 identical over 12 bases. Trimming cost V 2 bases and J 2 bases; bases outside gene matches: 1. This CDR3 comprises 15 residues. The V gene's germline CDR1 is LGHNA and CDR2 YSLEER.